This T cell receptor (beta chain) derives from a study of monozygotic twins with inflammatory bowel disease. Study-level findings and limits: Healthy twins showed more clonotype sharing with others than IBD patients, especially patients with disease activity.

Germline V gene data show CDR1 as SGDLS and CDR2 as YYNGEE. The CDR3 consists of 15 residues. Of note for this clonotype: Its target is unknown.

Eight separate reactions per sample yielded the cDNA. Template switching added UMIs carrying a 6-nucleotide sample barcode. Both the TCRalpha cDNA and the TCRbeta cDNA were taken through two nested PCRs, lasting approximately 17 and 9 cycles. TCRdb reanalyzed the 5' RACE reads, giving one entry per CDR3 protein sequence and no DNA. Here the sample table reports some 440,000 distinct CDR3 sequences. The sample was blood. This clonotype was sampled from a human donor with ulcerative colitis or Crohn's disease, or a healthy co-twin of an affected twin (not recorded which). The chain employs TRBV9 and TRBJ2-2; TCRdb's D gene call, TRBD2, goes unchecked for lack of DNA. This chain's CDR3 is CASSVTPKEAGELFF. The full variable domain, rest sourced from reference TRBV9 and TRBJ2-2, is DSGVTQTPKHLITATGQRVTLRCSPRSGDLSVYWYQQSLDQGLQFLIQYYNGEERAKGNILERFSAQQFPDLHSELNLSSLELGDSALYFCASSVTPKEAGELFFGEGSRLTVL.